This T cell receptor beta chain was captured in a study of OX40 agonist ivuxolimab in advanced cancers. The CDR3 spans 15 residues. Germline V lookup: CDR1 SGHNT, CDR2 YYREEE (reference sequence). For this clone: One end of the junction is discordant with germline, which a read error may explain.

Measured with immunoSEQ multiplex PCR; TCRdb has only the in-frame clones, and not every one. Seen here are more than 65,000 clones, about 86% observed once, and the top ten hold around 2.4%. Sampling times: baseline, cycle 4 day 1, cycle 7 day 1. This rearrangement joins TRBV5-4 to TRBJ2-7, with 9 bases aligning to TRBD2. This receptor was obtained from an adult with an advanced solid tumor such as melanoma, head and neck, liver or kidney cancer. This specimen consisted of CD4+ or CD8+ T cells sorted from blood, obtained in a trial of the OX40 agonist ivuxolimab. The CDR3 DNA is TGTGCCAACAGCCAGGGAGGTAGCGGGAGTCTGGAGCAGTACTTC. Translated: CANSQGGSGSLEQYF.